This T cell receptor (beta chain) was obtained from a study of blood T cell repertoires in COVID-19 (dated by TCRdb to 2018 to 2021). About the investigation overall: Collaborator samples came from the United States, Italy and Spain and covered acute and convalescent phases of COVID-19. The prospective study material was composed of cDNA or gDNA derived from T cells, B-cell-depleted T cells, or PBMCs. Sample metadata almost always included a de-identified subject ID, COVID-19 status, age in years and sex. The repertoires were made available in a free public database intended to serve as a resource for research on the immune response to SARS-CoV-2. HLA class I and class II types, where available, came from metadata supplied by the sample provider rather than from assay-based typing. The dataset comprised deeply sampled blood TCRbeta repertoires from subjects exposed to, actively infected with, or recovered from COVID-19. The samples were drawn from the first 160 participants of the ongoing ImmuneRACE study and from 950 to 1,500 subjects provided by 6 global collaborators. The study at large found these results: Clinical and demographic metadata were provided uncurated, with the amount varying by source and participant.

This clone was observed a single time. Its antigen remains unidentified. Per-base quality was not reported, and no clone a single base away is much larger than it. TCRbeta CDR3 regions were amplified from genomic DNA using the immunoSEQ Assay, a bias-controlled multiplex PCR. In the authors' own workflow: The number of nucleated cells in each sample was estimated from the amplification of reference gene primers within the assay. To quantify the absolute abundance of each unique TCRbeta CDR3 rearrangement, sequence reads were collapsed and filtered. For each sample, productive Simpson clonality was calculated as the square root of Simpson's diversity index over productive rearrangements. The source is immuneACCESS, and TCRdb retained only in-frame sequences with V and J called. Part of the clones is not carried over; for the studies checked, unresolved V genes explain less than half of this, and the remainder is unexplained. D and trimming were read from the DNA, whereas the V and J calls and clone size are those reported in that table. Counted in this sample were roughly 150,000 clones; 80% of them appeared once. Clones ranked in the top ten supply less than 4% of the sample.

V is clipped by 5 bases and J by 5 bases, and the sequence between their germline boundaries is 12 bases long. From the germline V gene (reference sequence), CDR1 is LNHDA and CDR2 is SQIVND. Taken from cysteine to phenylalanine, the CDR3 has 13 residues. Only the CDR3 DNA is retained, 39 bases long and in frame from the first base. Participants in the prospective study were enrolled through a virtual design, were aged about 18 to 100 years, and lived in 24 United States geographic areas. In the prospective study, participants were assigned to cohorts based on the clinical history participants reported in a screening survey and a study questionnaire. Recovered participants in ImmuneRACE Cohort 3 were defined by two consecutive negative NP/OP PCR tests, clearance by a healthcare professional, or resolution of symptoms. Each participant in the prospective study had whole blood, serum and a nasopharyngeal or oropharyngeal swab collected by mobile phlebotomists. Additional blood draws and questionnaires over an approximately two-month period could optionally be provided by prospective study participants. Before DNA extraction, prospective study blood samples were shipped either frozen or at room temperature.

Input material: PBMCs or T cells enriched from blood (not recorded which). The sequence was obtained from an older woman who had recovered from COVID-19. Here the chain combines TRBV19 and TRBJ1-2; the D gene is perhaps TRBD1, from 6 matching bases. The DNA sequence follows: TGTGCCAGTAGTCTCGGACAGCTATATGGCTACACCTTC. It specifies CASSLGQLYGYTF.